These 20 T cell receptor beta chains were all obtained from the same sample, sequenced in a study of vaccination and CD4 T cells after COVID-19. Via MiXCR, TCRdb re-called the PCR reads, giving one row per CDR3 protein. The profile shows about 20,000 distinct CDR3 sequences, roughly 50% of them singletons. Here the sequenced sample was CD4+ T cells from blood, taken before SARS-CoV-2 vaccination. The receptors were gathered from a human donor who had recovered from COVID-19.

Points on this clonotype: Germline is not matched at one junction end, which may reflect a read error. V is TRBV6-1 and J is TRBJ2-2; D remains unclear. Germline-derived CDR1 and CDR2 are MNHNS and SASEGT. CDR3 length: 12 amino acids. The CDR3 sequence is CASRTNAGELFF. For the CDR3, the DNA is TGTGCCAGCAGAACGAACGCCGGGGAGCTGTTTTTT.

This clonotype was seen only a few times. This chain connects TRBV28 to TRBJ1-2, with D unclear. The V and J ends lost 1 base and 7 bases respectively, with 10 bases between them. Germline lookup yields CDR1 MDHEN and CDR2 SYDVKM. The CDR3 totals 13 residues. This CDR3 is CASSLSEQRGYTF. The CDR3 bases are TGTGCCAGCAGTTTATCTGAACAACGTGGCTACACCTTC.

The CDR3 DNA sequence: TGCAGTGCTACAACTGGGGGGTCTGGGGCCAACGTCCTGACTTTC. This codes for CSATTGGSGANVLTF. The genes are TRBV20-1 and TRBJ2-6; the D gene is possibly TRBD2 (6 bases). Trimming cost V 4 bases and J 1 base, with 11 bases left between them. In germline, CDR1 is DFQATT, CDR2 SNEGSKA (reference sequence). The CDR3 covers 15 residues.

The chain links TRBV20-1 to TRBJ1-2; D unresolved. The CDR3 runs 11 residues. Looked up from germline, CDR1 is DFQATT and CDR2 is SNEGSKA (reference sequence). CDR3 in amino acids: CSVRDGYGYTF. CDR3 nucleotides: TGCAGCGTTCGCGACGGCTATGGCTACACCTTC.

This clonotype has just a few counts. The V call is TRBV21-1, the J call TRBJ2-1; the DNA was not compared with TRBD1, the D call given in the table. TRBV21-1 is deemed a pseudogene. CDR3 length: 14 residues. The CDR3 sequence is CASREGHSTNEQFF. The CDR3 bases are TGTGCCAGCAGAGAAGGACACTCGACAAATGAGCAGTTCTTC.

The chain employs TRBV5-1 and TRBJ2-2; 9 positions match TRBD1. This CDR3 has 15 amino acids. J gave up 1 base and V 4 bases, and 2 bases lay outside the gene matches. The germline CDR1 and CDR2 sequences are SGHRS and YFSETQ. The CDR3 coding sequence is TGCGCCAGCAGCCCGGGACAGGGGAACACCGGGGAGCTGTTTTTT. Residues: CASSPGQGNTGELFF.

The genes are TRBV4-2 and TRBJ2-3; 7 bases are shared with TRBD2. Germline loops: CDR1 LGHNA, CDR2 YNFKEQ. V dropped 0 bases and J dropped 1; count of bases not matched to a gene: 13. The CDR3 is 19 residues long. The DNA for the CDR3 is TGTGCCAGCAGCCAAGACGTATCGGGCGGGAGCGGTCGCACAGATACGCAGTATTTT. It encodes CASSQDVSGGSGRTDTQYF.

The V and J genes are TRBV19 and TRBJ1-5; 10 bases fit TRBD1. Germline V CDR1 and CDR2: LNHDA, SQIVND (reference sequence). The trim removed 6 bases at V and 2 bases at J, leaving 1 base unmatched. The CDR3 has 14 residues. The CDR3 reads CASRGQGGNQPQHF. CDR3 DNA: TGTGCCAGTAGAGGACAGGGGGGCAATCAGCCCCAGCATTTT.

This CDR3 is CASRKALTGAYEQYF. CDR3 bases: TGTGCCAGCAGGAAAGCTCTGACAGGGGCCTACGAGCAGTACTTC. The chain recombines TRBV27 with TRBJ2-7; 8 bases agree with TRBD1. Trimming cost V 6 bases and J 2 bases; bases outside gene matches: 9. Germline CDR1 MNHEY, CDR2 SMNVEV (reference sequence). The CDR3 consists of 15 residues.

V usage is TRBV7-2 and J usage is TRBJ2-2; the match to TRBD1 covers 10 bases. Germline lookup yields CDR1 SGHTA and CDR2 FQGNSA. V was pared by 6 bases and J by 5 bases, with 9 bases of the junction left unmatched. The CDR3 is 16 residues long. The CDR3 spells CASSDRQGAQTGELFF. The CDR3 coding sequence is TGTGCCAGCAGTGATAGACAGGGGGCCCAGACCGGGGAGCTGTTTTTT.

This clonotype was counted only a few times. The rearrangement uses TRBV19 and TRBJ2-7; TRBD2 matches at 9 bases. This CDR3 has 15 residues. Germline values: CDR1 LNHDA, CDR2 SQIVND (reference sequence). Losses at the gene ends were 4 bases for V and 2 bases for J; bases not matched to a gene: 6. The CDR3: CASSTLAGQTYEQYF. The CDR3 DNA is TGTGCCAGTAGTACGCTAGCGGGACAGACCTACGAGCAGTACTTC.

The chain is built from TRBV19 and TRBJ1-1; D perhaps matches TRBD1 (6 bases). Germline V lookup: CDR1 LNHDA, CDR2 SQIVND (reference sequence). The CDR3 has 14 amino acids. Trimming removed 7 bases at V and 5 bases at J, with 17 bases between. For the CDR3, the DNA is TGTGCCAGTAAAACGACAGGAGATCGGACTGAAGCTTTCTTT. Encoded protein: CASKTTGDRTEAFF.

The chain joins TRBV27 to TRBJ2-7; D tentatively fits TRBD1 or TRBD2 (6 bases each). The length of the CDR3 is 14 residues. Germline CDR1 and CDR2: MNHEY and SMNVEV (reference sequence). V dropped 8 bases and J dropped 0 bases, with 14 bases sitting between them. The CDR3 spells CASALGGTSYEQYF. CDR3 DNA sequence: TGTGCCAGCGCATTAGGGGGGACCTCCTACGAGCAGTACTTC.

The chain links TRBV27 to TRBJ2-1; D gene uncertain. Trimming stripped 7 bases from V and 0 bases from J, with 16 bases between. Germline CDR1 reads MNHEY; CDR2 reads SMNVEV (reference sequence). The CDR3 is made up of 16 amino acids. The chain's CDR3 is CASKSQTDSSYNEQFF. The CDR3 DNA reads TGTGCCAGCAAATCACAGACCGATAGCTCCTACAATGAGCAGTTCTTC.

The V gene is TRBV6-5, the J gene TRBJ2-4, with D perhaps matching TRBD2 (5 bases). The germline CDR1 and CDR2 sequences are MNHEY and SVGAGI. This CDR3 is 17 amino acids long. V was pared by 2 bases and J by 3 bases, with 17 bases between. As DNA, the CDR3 is TGTGCCAGCAGTTACGAGGCTGGCAATCGGGACAAAAACATTCAGTACTTC. This codes for CASSYEAGNRDKNIQYF.

CDR3 region: CASSYSTGQINYSNQPQHF. The CDR3 coding sequence is TGTGCCAGCAGTTACTCGACGGGACAGATTAACTATAGCAATCAGCCCCAGCATTTT. The rearrangement uses TRBV6-5 and TRBJ1-5; 7 nucleotides match TRBD1. Germline-derived CDR1 and CDR2 are MNHEY and SVGAGI. This CDR3 is built from 19 residues. Germline trimming cut 0 bases from V and 0 bases from J; bases unmatched to any gene: 11.

The chain uses TRBV7-9 and TRBJ2-1; TRBD1 might be the D (5 bases). This CDR3 comprises 20 residues. The V end lost 2 bases, the J end lost 3 bases, and 26 bases lay between the germline ends. Germline V gene data show CDR1 as SEHNR and CDR2 as FQNEAQ (reference sequence). DNA of the CDR3: TGTGCCAGCAGCTTATTCAGTTGGGGCCAACAACAAAGTATCTACAATGAGCAGTTCTTC. Its protein product is CASSLFSWGQQQSIYNEQFF.

The chain combines TRBV12-3 or TRBV12-4 with TRBJ2-7; D remains unclear. This CDR3 is 11 amino acids long. With 3 bases removed from V and 6 bases from J, the gap between germline ends came to 6 bases. For the CDR3, the DNA is TGTGCCAGCAGTTTGGAAGGCGAGCAGTACTTC. As protein: CASSLEGEQYF.

The CDR3 here is CASRPGLRDGYTF. The CDR3 DNA is TGTGCCAGCAGGCCGGGACTAAGGGATGGCTACACCTTC. The gene calls are TRBV28 and TRBJ1-2; TRBD1 is a possible D gene (5 bases). The CDR3 loop spans 13 amino acids. From germline, CDR1 is MDHEN and CDR2 SYDVKM. The germline V and J ends were trimmed by 6 bases and 6 bases, with 14 bases remaining between them.

This clonotype was counted once. J is TRBJ2-7 and V is TRBV6-1, with D tentatively TRBD1 (6 bases). CDR3 length: 13 amino acids. Trimming stripped 6 bases from V and 0 bases from J, with 9 bases between. The germline V gene encodes CDR1 MNHNS and CDR2 SASEGT. CDR3 sequence (DNA): TGTGCCAGCAGGCGGACAGCCTCCTACGAGCAGTACTTC. It is translated as CASRRTASYEQYF.